One and the same sample provided the 10 T cell receptor beta chains below, sequenced in a study of shared clonotypes between healthy human individuals. Terminally differentiated effector memory CD45RA+ cells were excluded by CCR7 positive selection of CD45RO-negative cells. Using immunoSEQ multiplex PCR, the repertoire was profiled, and TCRdb retains in-frame clones only, with some absent. The sample has 1.5 million to 2.5 million clones, about 94% seen once. Sequencing input: naive CD8+ T cells sorted from blood. The receptor set was obtained from a man aged 18 to 30 in good health.

The chain employs TRBV27 and TRBJ1-1; no clear D. The CDR3 has 13 amino acids. V was trimmed by 1 base and J by 3 bases, leaving 6 bases between them. The germline V gene has CDR1 MNHEY and CDR2 SMNVEV (reference sequence). The CDR3 loop is CASSLWHYTEAFF. CDR3 sequence (DNA): TGTGCCAGCAGTTTATGGCATTACACTGAAGCTTTCTTT.

This clone was picked up one time. The genes are TRBV27 and TRBJ2-5; 8 nucleotides line up with TRBD1. V shed 4 bases and J 3 bases; nucleotides not matched to a gene: 4. The germline V gene has CDR1 MNHEY and CDR2 SMNVEV (reference sequence). The CDR3 has 14 residues. The CDR3 is CASSSQGVEETQYF. The CDR3 coding sequence is TGTGCCAGCAGTTCACAGGGGGTCGAAGAGACCCAGTACTTC.

The chain employs TRBV5-6 and TRBJ2-2; D remains ambiguous. CDR1 and CDR2 from the germline V gene are SGHDT and YYEEEE. CDR3 size: 15 residues. V shed 6 bases and J shed 4 bases, with 16 bases lying between them. The CDR3 region has the DNA TGTGCCAGCACCCACTGGGGTTTGGGCACCGGGGAGCTGTTTTTT. Translating it yields CASTHWGLGTGELFF.

This chain connects TRBV9 to TRBJ2-1, with TRBD1 matching over 7 bases. The junction had 2 bases not matched to a gene; V was cut back by 2 bases and J by 0 bases. This CDR3 contains 15 residues. Germline lookup yields CDR1 SGDLS and CDR2 YYNGEE. The CDR3 loop reads CASSVTGDSYNEQFF. CDR3 bases: TGTGCCAGCAGCGTTACAGGGGACTCCTACAATGAGCAGTTCTTC.

The chain has TRBV15 and TRBJ2-1, with D tentatively TRBD2 (5 bases). Germline assignment: CDR1 LNHNV and CDR2 YYDKDF (reference sequence). The CDR3 is 17 amino acids. Deletions cut 4 bases from V and 2 bases from J, with 18 bases between. CDR3 nucleotides: TGTGCCACCAGCATGCCCGGAGGAGAGTCCCCCTACAATGAGCAGTTCTTC. Its translation: CATSMPGGESPYNEQFF.

The chain employs TRBV5-1 and TRBJ2-7; 7 bases are a match to TRBD2. Germline V gene lookup returns CDR1 SGHRS and CDR2 YFSETQ. The CDR3 loop spans 16 amino acids. The trim removed 0 bases at V and 2 bases at J, leaving 8 bases unmatched. The CDR3 sequence: CASSLVGGGPTYEQYF. The DNA for the CDR3 is TGCGCCAGCAGCTTGGTGGGGGGAGGGCCGACCTACGAGCAGTACTTC.

The chain employs TRBV28 and TRBJ2-1; D call uncertain. The germline V gene encodes CDR1 MDHEN and CDR2 SYDVKM. The CDR3 is 14 residues long. The V gene lost 7 bases and the J gene lost 0 bases, with 10 bases spanning the gap. Here the CDR3 DNA reads TGTGCCAGCATAGCTACTGCCTCCTACAATGAGCAGTTCTTC. As protein: CASIATASYNEQFF.

The CDR3 sequence: CSVEVGTTYEQYF. CDR3 in DNA: TGCAGCGTTGAAGTGGGCACCACCTACGAGCAGTACTTC. This rearrangement joins TRBV29-1 to TRBJ2-7; D ambiguous. This CDR3 comprises 13 residues. The germline V gene encodes CDR1 SQVTM and CDR2 ANQGSEA. Trimming took 1 base from V and 2 from J, leaving 9 bases between them.

The CDR3 loop is CASSLTTRYAGEKLFF. DNA of the CDR3: TGTGCCAGCAGCTTAACCACTAGGTATGCAGGTGAAAAACTGTTTTTT. J is TRBJ1-4 and V is TRBV5-6; D is unclear. The CDR3 is 16 amino acids. Germline CDR1 is SGHDT and CDR2 is YYEEEE. V gave up 2 bases and J gave up 7 bases, with 18 bases separating them. The full variable domain, in which reference TRBV5-6 and TRBJ1-4 provide the parts outside the CDR3, is DAGVTQSPTHLIKTRGQQVTLRCSPKSGHDTVSWYQQALGQGPQFIFQYYEEEERQRGNFPDRFSGHQFPNYSSELNVNALLLGDSALYLCASSLTTRYAGEKLFFGSGTQLSVL.

This clone was counted a few times. The sample carries other DNA sequences with the same CDR3. The chain couples TRBV7-9 to TRBJ2-7; weak D call: TRBD1 (5 bases). Germline CDR1 SEHNR, CDR2 FQNEAQ (reference sequence). V lost 0 bases to trimming and J lost 3 bases, with 9 bases between them. This CDR3 comprises 14 residues. CDR3 residues: CASSLAGRDYEQYF. In DNA form, the CDR3 reads TGTGCCAGCAGCTTAGCGGGCAGGGACTACGAGCAGTACTTC.